A single sample gave rise to the 29 T cell receptor beta chains below, sequenced in a study of T cell repertoires in cytomegalovirus infection. TCRdb used MiXCR to reprocess the reads, holding one entry per CDR3 protein. The table lists 600,000 to 700,000 distinct CDR3 sequences, 30% to 35% of them singletons, with 15% to 20% in the top ten. These receptors' targets are unknown. Material: cultured PBMCs, obtained from culture after CMV antigen stimulation. These receptors were taken from a human donor in good health (CMV status not recorded). Some clones in this sample may be carry-over from other donors' samples.

V gene TRBV15 combines with J gene TRBJ2-6; D is possibly TRBD1 (7 bases). V was pared by 3 bases and J by 2 bases, with 11 bases between. CDR3 length: 16 amino acids. The germline V gene encodes CDR1 LNHNV and CDR2 YYDKDF (reference sequence). CDR3: CATSRGGQAGANVLTF. CDR3 nucleotides: TGTGCCACCAGCAGGGGAGGACAGGCTGGGGCCAACGTCCTGACTTTC. Drawing the rest from reference TRBV15 and TRBJ2-6, the complete variable domain is DAMVIQNPRYQVTQFGKPVTLSCSQTLNHNVMYWYQQKSSQAPKLLFHYYDKDFNNEADTPDNFQSRRPNTSFCFLDIRSPGLGDTAMYLCATSRGGQAGANVLTFGAGSRLTVL.

This clonotype has only one observation. The V and J genes are TRBV6-1 and TRBJ2-5; 14 positions agree with TRBD2. The trim removed 1 base at V and 4 bases at J, leaving 8 bases unmatched. Germline lookup yields CDR1 MNHNS and CDR2 SASEGT. This CDR3 is 18 amino acids long. In DNA, the CDR3 is TGTGCCAGCAGTGAAGGAGGACTAGCGGGGGGAGGTGCAGAGACCCAGTACTTC. Encoded protein: CASSEGGLAGGGAETQYF.

The CDR3 nucleotides read TGTGCCAGCAGTCAGGACGGAGCCTACGAGCAGTACTTC. Encoded protein: CASSQDGAYEQYF. The chain is built from TRBV2 and TRBJ2-7; D gene unclear. Trimming left V 5 bases short and J 2 bases short, with 10 bases between. The germline V gene has CDR1 SNHLY and CDR2 FYNNEI. CDR3 size: 13 residues.

The rearrangement uses TRBV2 and TRBJ1-2; the D is unclear. CDR3 length: 12 amino acids. Germline V CDR1 and CDR2: SNHLY, FYNNEI. Trimming left V 6 bases short and J 8 bases short, with 13 bases between. The CDR3 here is CASRFSKGGYTF. The CDR3 DNA follows: TGTGCCAGCAGGTTTTCGAAGGGAGGCTACACCTTC.

This clonotype occurred a few times. The chain combines TRBV7-2 with TRBJ2-5; D not resolved. The length of the CDR3 is 14 residues. Germline V gives CDR1 SGHTA, CDR2 FQGNSA. V was trimmed by 7 bases and J by 2 bases, leaving 14 bases between them. This chain's CDR3 is CASKISPLQETQYF. In nucleotides, the CDR3 is TGTGCCAGCAAAATCAGCCCGTTGCAAGAGACCCAGTACTTC.

This clonotype was detected only once. This chain uses TRBV14 with TRBJ2-7, with 7 bases lining up with TRBD2. The J segment lost 4 bases and the V segment lost 4 bases, leaving 10 bases of the junction unmatched. This CDR3 has 15 amino acids. Per the germline V gene, CDR1 is SGHDN and CDR2 is FVKESK. CDR3 sequence: CASSPTWGGGYEQYF. The CDR3 DNA follows: TGTGCCAGCAGCCCGACCTGGGGCGGGGGATACGAGCAGTACTTC.

This clonotype was seen only a few times. This chain connects TRBV7-9 to TRBJ2-7, with 8 positions matching TRBD1. CDR3 length: 17 residues. The germline V gene encodes CDR1 SEHNR and CDR2 FQNEAQ (reference sequence). The junction had 14 bases not matched to a gene; V was cut back by 5 bases and J by 2 bases. CDR3 in DNA: TGTGCCAGCAGCCATGGGGGAGGACAGGGAAGGGCCTACGAGCAGTACTTC. It translates to CASSHGGGQGRAYEQYF.

This clonotype was counted a few times. The rearrangement links TRBV19 to TRBJ1-5; D is possibly TRBD1 (6 bases). Germline V gene data show CDR1 as LNHDA and CDR2 as SQIVND (reference sequence). CDR3 length: 16 amino acids. With 2 bases removed from V and 5 bases from J, the gap between germline ends came to 16 bases. For the CDR3, the DNA is TGTGCCAGTAGTATACCATTAGGGGGAGAGTATCAGCCCCAGCATTTT. Protein sequence: CASSIPLGGEYQPQHF.

The rearrangement links TRBV12-3 or TRBV12-4 to TRBJ2-2, with D perhaps matching TRBD1 (5 bases). Trimming took off 7 bases at V and 4 bases at J, with 16 bases between the two ends. CDR3 length equals 15 residues. CDR3 in amino acids: CASNTWGYLTGELFF. The CDR3 coding sequence is TGTGCCAGCAATACCTGGGGCTATCTCACCGGGGAGCTGTTTTTT.

In this sample, this clonotype turned up a few times. The genes are TRBV4-1 and TRBJ1-3; D is ambiguous. CDR1 and CDR2 (germline): MGHRA, YSYEKL. V was clipped by 2 bases and J by 5 bases, with 19 bases between them. The CDR3 covers 17 residues. The CDR3 region has the DNA TGCGCCAGCAGCCAACCCGTTTATAAGGACCGACGAAACACCATATATTTT. This encodes CASSQPVYKDRRNTIYF.

The table lists this clonotype with a few counts. The chain combines TRBV7-2 with TRBJ2-5, with D uncertain. CDR3 length equals 14 residues. CDR1 is SGHTA, CDR2 FQGNSA, per germline. The V end was cut by 4 bases, the J end by 1 base, with 10 bases between. This chain's CDR3 is CASSSFGLQETQYF. CDR3 nucleotides: TGTGCCAGCAGCTCCTTCGGGCTCCAAGAGACCCAGTACTTC.

This clonotype was recorded at least ten times. The CDR3 nucleotides read TGTGCCAGCAGAGGGTCCATGGGTGATGAAAAACTGTTTTTT. Translating it yields CASRGSMGDEKLFF. The rearrangement joins TRBV7-2 to TRBJ1-4, with D unclear. With 6 bases removed from V and 6 bases from J, the gap between germline ends came to 14 bases. This CDR3 has 14 residues. CDR1 and CDR2 from the germline V gene are SGHTA and FQGNSA.

The V call is TRBV12-5, the J call TRBJ2-2; no reliable D call. The CDR3 consists of 15 residues. CDR1 is LGHNT, CDR2 FRNRAP, per germline. The V end was cut by 1 base, the J end by 3 bases, with 9 bases between. The CDR3 DNA is TGTGCTAGTGGTTTGGGGGCGCAGGACACCGGGGAGCTGTTTTTT. Translation: CASGLGAQDTGELFF.

This chain connects TRBV5-1 to TRBJ1-3; no clear D. Germline V CDR1 and CDR2: SGHRS, YFSETQ. The V end lost 0 bases, the J end lost 7 bases, and 14 bases lay between the germline ends. This CDR3 region has 15 residues. CDR3 nucleotides: TGCGCCAGCAGCTTGGCGGGATCAAACCGTAACACCATATATTTT. It encodes CASSLAGSNRNTIYF.

Only a few counts were recorded for this clonotype. The chain couples TRBV12-3 or TRBV12-4 to TRBJ2-7; TRBD1 or TRBD2 may be the D gene (5 bases each). V lost 9 bases and J lost 2, with 11 bases in between. This CDR3 region has 12 residues. The CDR3 sequence: CASSGATYEQYF. Written as DNA, the CDR3 is TGTGCCAGTTCCGGGGCCACCTACGAGCAGTACTTC.

The chain links TRBV4-3 to TRBJ1-2; a possible D gene is TRBD1 (6 bases). The CDR3 consists of 15 residues. Germline V gene data show CDR1 as LGHNA and CDR2 as YSLEER. The V end lost 1 base, the J end lost 2 bases, and 11 bases lay between the germline ends. For the CDR3, the DNA is TGCGCCAGCAGCCAAGTTACGGACAGAAACTATGGCTACACCTTC. It yields the protein CASSQVTDRNYGYTF.

The V call is TRBV7-6, the J call TRBJ2-7, with 8 bases lining up with TRBD2. CDR3 size: 16 residues. Germline CDR1 SGHVS, CDR2 FNYEAQ. J was trimmed by 6 bases and V by 1 base; bases with no gene match: 11. The CDR3 coding sequence is TGTGCCAGCAGCTTAGTCTACGGCGGGGGGATCTCCGAGCAGTACTTC. Its translation is CASSLVYGGGISEQYF.

The chain links TRBV5-4 to TRBJ2-1, with D perhaps matching TRBD1 or TRBD2 (5 bases each). The V end was cut by 5 bases, the J end by 0 bases, with 15 bases between. Looked up from germline, CDR1 is SGHNT and CDR2 is YYREEE (reference sequence). The CDR3 totals 16 residues. CDR3 sequence: CASSSRGLSSYNEQFF. The CDR3 nucleotides are TGTGCCAGCAGTTCTCGGGGCTTAAGCTCCTACAATGAGCAGTTCTTC.

The chain has TRBV27 and TRBJ2-7; TRBD2 matches at 9 bases. The CDR3 has 16 amino acids. J lost 2 bases, V lost 4 bases, and 9 bases had no gene match. CDR1 and CDR2 from the germline V gene are MNHEY and SMNVEV (reference sequence). This CDR3 reads CASSSLLAGAPYEQYF. Written as DNA, the CDR3 is TGTGCCAGCAGTTCCCTCTTAGCGGGAGCCCCCTACGAGCAGTACTTC.

This clonotype was detected only a few times. The chain recombines TRBV15 with TRBJ2-1; 8 bases align to TRBD2. V was pared by 11 bases and J by 1 base, with 7 bases of the junction left unmatched. This CDR3 comprises 14 residues. Germline values: CDR1 LNHNV, CDR2 YYDKDF (reference sequence). The CDR3 loop is CASGSGGSYNEQFF. The CDR3 DNA reads TGTGCCTCCGGGTCGGGGGGGTCCTACAATGAGCAGTTCTTC.

This clonotype was counted between two and nine times. The chain employs TRBV7-6 and TRBJ2-3, with no clear D. This CDR3 has 11 residues. Deletions cut 5 bases from V and 5 bases from J, with 5 bases between. In germline, CDR1 is SGHVS, CDR2 FNYEAQ. The CDR3 loop is CASSDRDTQYF. The CDR3 DNA reads TGTGCCAGCAGCGATAGAGATACGCAGTATTTT.

This clonotype showed up just a few times. The chain joins TRBV7-2 to TRBJ1-5; maybe TRBD1 (6 bases). Germline V CDR1 and CDR2: SGHTA, FQGNSA. V lost 1 base, J lost 2 bases, and 12 bases lay in between. The CDR3 contains 16 residues. The CDR3 spells CASSLVVQGGNQPQHF. The CDR3 DNA reads as TGTGCCAGCAGCTTAGTGGTACAGGGTGGCAATCAGCCCCAGCATTTT.

This chain joins TRBV28 and TRBJ2-5, with 8 positions matching TRBD1. V trimming: 6 bases; J trimming: 3 bases; junction bases outside the gene matches: 3. Germline V gene lookup returns CDR1 MDHEN and CDR2 SYDVKM. This CDR3 comprises 13 residues. In DNA, the CDR3 is TGTGCCAGCAGACAGACAGGGGAAGAGACCCAGTACTTC. Amino acids: CASRQTGEETQYF.

In this sample, this clonotype turned up many times. The V gene is TRBV7-2, the J gene TRBJ1-1; perhaps TRBD1 as D (5 bases). Germline V gene lookup returns CDR1 SGHTA and CDR2 FQGNSA. The CDR3 sequence is 13 residues long. Trimming shortened V by 3 bases and J by 4 bases, and 9 bases separated the two germline ends. CDR3 sequence: CASSFQGGTEAFF. The CDR3 DNA follows: TGTGCCAGCAGCTTTCAGGGCGGCACTGAAGCTTTCTTT.

This clonotype was seen more than once but under ten times. This chain uses TRBV7-2 with TRBJ2-1, with unresolved D. The CDR3 runs to 13 residues. The germline V gene encodes CDR1 SGHTA and CDR2 FQGNSA. V was cut by 1 base and J by 9 bases, with 10 bases left in between. The chain's CDR3 is CASSLGWRSEQFF. As DNA, the CDR3 is TGTGCCAGCAGCTTAGGGTGGAGAAGTGAGCAGTTCTTC.

This clonotype has just a few counts. The rearrangement uses TRBV6-1 and TRBJ1-4; a possible D gene is TRBD1 (5 bases). The germline gives CDR1 MNHNS, CDR2 SASEGT. Deletions cut 1 base from V and 8 bases from J, with 11 bases between. The CDR3 totals 14 residues. The DNA of the CDR3 is TGTGCCAGCAGTGAAGAGAGGGGTCGAGAAAAACTGTTTTTT. Its translation: CASSEERGREKLFF.

This clonotype was picked up a small number of times. This chain connects TRBV12-3 or TRBV12-4 to TRBJ2-3, with D possibly matching TRBD2 (6 bases). The CDR3 is made up of 15 amino acids. Trimming removed 1 base at V and 6 bases at J, with 14 bases between. DNA of the CDR3: TGTGCCAGCAGTTTAGTATCTGGAGGGAGGGATACGCAGTATTTT. As protein: CASSLVSGGRDTQYF.

The chain couples TRBV2 to TRBJ2-1; D not certain. The V end was cut by 0 bases, the J end by 7 bases, with 13 bases between. This CDR3 has 15 residues. The germline gives CDR1 SNHLY, CDR2 FYNNEI. CDR3: CASSEALPAANEQFF. The CDR3 DNA reads as TGTGCCAGCAGTGAAGCGCTTCCGGCCGCAAATGAGCAGTTCTTC.

The chain links TRBV20-1 to TRBJ1-1; tentative D call: TRBD1 (5 bases). The CDR3 runs to 15 residues. V was clipped by 6 bases and J by 4 bases, with 21 bases between them. From germline, CDR1 is DFQATT and CDR2 SNEGSKA (reference sequence). The CDR3 is CSALGGAGLSTEAFF. CDR3 nucleotides: TGCAGTGCCCTCGGAGGGGCAGGGTTGAGCACTGAAGCTTTCTTT.